Each of the 21 T cell receptor beta chains below was sequenced from the same sample in a study of cytomegalovirus exposure and HLA in healthy donors. The repertoire was sequenced with immunoSEQ multiplex PCR; TCRdb's copy has only in-frame clones and lacks some. The table has 130,000 to 150,000 clones, 85% to 90% seen once. Specimen: PBMCs. Source of these receptors: a woman between 18 and 29 years old in good health and CMV-seropositive.

CDR3 DNA sequence: TGTGCCAGCAGCTTCACAAGGGGTTACTATGGCTACACCTTC. This sequence encodes CASSFTRGYYGYTF. V gene TRBV7-2 combines with J gene TRBJ1-2; tentatively, D is TRBD1 (5 bases). The CDR3 has 14 amino acids. CDR1 is SGHTA, CDR2 FQGNSA, per germline. The V end lost 3 bases, the J end lost 3 bases, and 11 bases lay between the germline ends.

The rearrangement uses TRBV5-1 and TRBJ2-3, with 11 bases lining up with TRBD2. The CDR3 runs to 18 residues. The J segment lost 5 bases and the V segment lost 3 bases, leaving 14 bases of the junction unmatched. Germline loops: CDR1 SGHRS, CDR2 YFSETQ. The DNA for the CDR3 is TGCGCCAGCAGCTCACATCCATTTAGCGGGAGGGCCTTAGATACGCAGTATTTT. It encodes CASSSHPFSGRALDTQYF. The complete variable domain, with remaining parts taken from reference TRBV5-1 and TRBJ2-3, reads KAGVTQTPRYLIKTRGQQVTLSCSPISGHRSVSWYQQTPGQGLQFLFEYFSETQRNKGNFPGRFSGRQFSNSRSEMNVSTLELGDSALYLCASSSHPFSGRALDTQYFGPGTRLTVL.

V and J are TRBV27 and TRBJ2-7, with 7 bases matching TRBD2. Germline V gives CDR1 MNHEY, CDR2 SMNVEV (reference sequence). V lost 4 bases, J lost 4 bases, and 7 bases stayed unmatched. The CDR3 extends over 14 amino acids. CDR3 coding DNA: TGTGCCAGCAGTTGGGGGGGACCCGGATACGAGCAGTACTTC. Encoded protein: CASSWGGPGYEQYF.

This chain links TRBV11-3 with TRBJ2-7; TRBD1 matches 9 bases. The CDR3 extends over 15 amino acids. V trimming: 5 bases; J trimming: 3 bases; junction bases outside the gene matches: 8. In germline, CDR1 is SGHNT, CDR2 YENEEA. The CDR3 bases are TGTGCCAGCAGCACAGCCGGGACAGGGCACTACGAGCAGTACTTC. It yields the protein CASSTAGTGHYEQYF.

This chain connects TRBV5-4 to TRBJ2-5; 10 positions agree with TRBD2. The CDR3 contains 14 residues. V was clipped by 3 bases and J by 3 bases; unmatched bases: 2. The germline CDR1 and CDR2 sequences are SGHNT and YYREEE (reference sequence). CDR3 sequence reads: CASSSGTSEETQYF. In DNA form, the CDR3 reads TGTGCCAGCAGCTCCGGGACTAGCGAAGAGACCCAGTACTTC.

This rearrangement joins TRBV11-2 to TRBJ1-3; D is uncertain. CDR1 is SGHAT, CDR2 FQNNGV, per germline. CDR3 size: 14 residues. Between the trimmed V and J ends, which lost 7 bases and 0 bases, there was a span of 10 bases. CDR3 sequence reads: CASTGISSGNTIYF. The CDR3 DNA sequence: TGTGCCAGCACCGGGATATCCTCTGGAAACACCATATATTTT.

The chain carries TRBV9 and TRBJ2-2; 9 bases agree with TRBD2. J lost 2 bases, V lost 5 bases, and 1 base had no gene match. Germline lookup yields CDR1 SGDLS and CDR2 YYNGEE. There are 14 residues in the CDR3. In DNA form, the CDR3 reads TGTGCCAGCAGTAGCGGGGGTAACACCGGGGAGCTGTTTTTT. This translates into CASSSGGNTGELFF.

The chain uses TRBV7-9 and TRBJ2-7; D unclear. Trimming took 3 bases from V and 5 from J, leaving 11 bases between them. There are 13 residues in the CDR3. Germline loops: CDR1 SEHNR, CDR2 FQNEAQ (reference sequence). The CDR3 spells CASSFGNGDEQYF. DNA for the CDR3: TGTGCCAGCAGCTTCGGCAACGGAGACGAGCAGTACTTC.

The rearrangement uses TRBV9 and TRBJ1-2; a possible D gene is TRBD1 (5 bases). The V end lost 2 bases, the J end lost 4 bases, and 15 bases lay between the germline ends. The CDR3 extends over 15 amino acids. CDR1 is SGDLS, CDR2 YYNGEE, per germline. CDR3 bases: TGTGCCAGCAGCGTGCGGGGTGGGGGTACCTATGGCTACACCTTC. Its protein is CASSVRGGGTYGYTF.

CDR3: CSAGGVETQYF. In nucleotides, the CDR3 is TGCAGTGCCGGAGGGGTAGAGACCCAGTACTTC. The rearrangement uses TRBV20-1 and TRBJ2-5; the D gene is possibly TRBD2 (6 bases). V was cut by 6 bases and J by 4 bases, with 9 bases left in between. CDR3 length equals 11 residues. Germline CDR1 is DFQATT and CDR2 is SNEGSKA (reference sequence).

V and J are TRBV10-3 and TRBJ2-7; D remains unclear. Germline V gene sequence: CDR1 ENHRY, CDR2 SYGVKD. V gave up 3 bases and J gave up 6 bases, with 15 bases separating them. CDR3 length equals 14 residues. Here the CDR3 reads CAISDSPQSGEQYF. CDR3 nucleotide sequence: TGTGCCATCAGTGACTCACCTCAATCAGGCGAGCAGTACTTC.

This rearrangement joins TRBV6-1 to TRBJ1-2; D not resolved. V lost 4 bases and J 6 bases, leaving 15 bases between the germline ends. The CDR3 is made up of 14 amino acids. Germline CDR1 MNHNS, CDR2 SASEGT. The CDR3 nucleotides read TGTGCCAGCAGTGCCCTGGCCGGGGTTGATGGCTACACCTTC. Protein product: CASSALAGVDGYTF.

This clone is a singleton in its sample. V is TRBV15 and J is TRBJ1-1; possibly TRBD1 for D (6 bases). V lost 1 base to trimming and J lost 4 bases, with 10 bases between them. CDR1 is LNHNV and CDR2 is YYDKDF in the germline V gene (reference sequence). This CDR3 has 14 residues. The CDR3 region is CATSRGRGGTEAFF. The CDR3 DNA follows: TGTGCCACCAGCAGAGGCAGGGGTGGCACTGAAGCTTTCTTT.

The genes are TRBV18 and TRBJ1-5; TRBD1 matches at 9 bases. Per the germline V gene, CDR1 is KGHSH and CDR2 is LQKENI. The CDR3 spans 14 residues. V shed 6 bases and J 5 bases; nucleotides not matched to a gene: 5. CDR3 sequence (DNA): TGTGCCAGCTCCACGACAGGGGGGGATCAGCCCCAGCATTTT. Translation gives CASSTTGGDQPQHF.

J is TRBJ1-2 and V is TRBV9, with 9 bases aligning to TRBD1. CDR1 SGDLS and CDR2 YYNGEE come from the germline V gene. Trimming cost V 4 bases and J 7 bases; bases outside gene matches: 8. The CDR3 is made up of 14 amino acids. The CDR3 DNA reads as TGTGCCAGCAGCTCCACGACAGGGGGAAGTGGCTACACCTTC. This codes for CASSSTTGGSGYTF. Combining the CDR3 with reference TRBV9 and TRBJ1-2 gives the whole variable domain DSGVTQTPKHLITATGQRVTLRCSPRSGDLSVYWYQQSLDQGLQFLIQYYNGEERAKGNILERFSAQQFPDLHSELNLSSLELGDSALYFCASSSTTGGSGYTFGSGTRLTVV.

CDR3 loop: CASSLADSPNQPQHF. The CDR3 bases are TGTGCCAGCAGCTTAGCAGACAGTCCCAATCAGCCCCAGCATTTT. This chain connects TRBV7-6 to TRBJ1-5, with D perhaps TRBD1 (5 bases). CDR1 SGHVS and CDR2 FNYEAQ come from the germline V gene. V gave up 0 bases and J gave up 3 bases, with 9 bases separating them. The CDR3 length is 15 residues.

This clone occurred a few times. The chain couples TRBV6-5 to TRBJ2-5; 10 bases agree with TRBD2. The CDR3 sequence is 16 residues long. Trimming at V came to 2 bases and at J to 3 bases, leaving 6 bases not matched to a gene. The V gene's germline CDR1 is MNHEY and CDR2 SVGAGI. For the CDR3, the DNA is TGTGCCAGCAGTTACGCAAGCGGGAGGGCCGAAGAGACCCAGTACTTC. This sequence encodes CASSYASGRAEETQYF.

This clone has a single count. The chain employs TRBV10-1 and TRBJ1-1; unclear D gene. Trimming left V 0 bases short and J 3 bases short, with 8 bases between. Looked up from germline, CDR1 is WNHNN and CDR2 is SYGVQD (reference sequence). The CDR3 sequence is 14 residues long. The CDR3 DNA follows: TGCGCCAGCAGTGAGTCGAAAAGCCACACTGAAGCTTTCTTT. Its translation: CASSESKSHTEAFF.

This CDR3 reads CASSLVFEGGRAYEQYF. CDR3 bases: TGTGCCAGCAGCTTAGTTTTTGAGGGCGGGAGGGCCTACGAGCAGTACTTC. The V and J genes are TRBV7-2 and TRBJ2-7; 9 bases are shared with TRBD2. The V and J ends lost 1 base and 2 bases, in that order; junction bases with no gene match: 9. Germline CDR1 is SGHTA and CDR2 is FQGNSA. This CDR3 contains 17 residues.

This clone was picked up one time. The rearrangement uses TRBV6-1 and TRBJ2-1, with a possible D match to TRBD1 (5 bases). Trimming removed 2 bases from V and 5 bases from J, with 16 bases in between. Germline V CDR1 and CDR2: MNHNS, SASEGT. The CDR3 totals 16 residues. CDR3 in DNA: TGTGCCAGCAGTGAAAGCCCCAGTGGGGCGGACAATGAGCAGTTCTTC. Its translation: CASSESPSGADNEQFF.

The J gene is TRBJ1-1, the V gene TRBV6-5; D gene ambiguous. The V end lost 5 bases, the J end lost 1 base, and 5 bases lay between the germline ends. This CDR3 contains 12 residues. From germline, CDR1 is MNHEY and CDR2 SVGAGI. This CDR3 is CASSPGNTEAFF. The CDR3 DNA follows: TGTGCCAGCAGTCCGGGGAACACTGAAGCTTTCTTT.